A selection of T cell receptor beta chains follows, all from one sample in a study of Ad26.COV2.S vaccination and SARS-CoV-2 variants. Clones were read by immunoSEQ multiplex PCR, and TCRdb kept only the in-frame ones, dropping some. The table lists some 350,000 clones, just over 90% of them singletons, with around 4% in the top ten. Here the sequenced sample was peripheral blood, taken after recovery from COVID-19. The receptors derive from a human donor who had recovered from COVID-19. Each CDR3 is given with its conserved first and last residue. Each record gives: V gene, D gene, CDR3 protein. The D gene is left open where the match is weak.

V gene: TRBV7-2; D gene: TRBD1; CDR3 protein: CASSGGQGGYTF
V gene: TRBV6-6; D gene: .; CDR3 protein: CASSTLETQYF
V gene: TRBV28; D gene: .; CDR3 protein: CASIPLGSSGNTIYF
V gene: TRBV6-6; D gene: TRBD1; CDR3 protein: CASSLTTGVGTEAFF
V gene: TRBV5-1; D gene: TRBD1; CDR3 protein: CASSLGQGADGYTF
V gene: TRBV4-2; D gene: .; CDR3 protein: CASSQETGSRGDEKLFF
V gene: TRBV2; D gene: TRBD1; CDR3 protein: CASRGQGGGNQPQHF
V gene: TRBV4-3; D gene: .; CDR3 protein: CASSQDTVSYEQYF
V gene: TRBV10-3; D gene: .; CDR3 protein: CAISESTQAQETQYF
V gene: TRBV5-3; D gene: .; CDR3 protein: CARSLGQGAAEAFF
V gene: TRBV11-2; D gene: TRBD1; CDR3 protein: CASSPRQGAKNNSPLHF
V gene: TRBV15; D gene: TRBD1; CDR3 protein: CATSGPRTGGYEQYF
V gene: TRBV7-2; D gene: .; CDR3 protein: CASSQAQGLGEKLFF
V gene: TRBV14; D gene: .; CDR3 protein: CASSQTGAGTDTQYF
V gene: TRBV18; D gene: .; CDR3 protein: CASSPSRGTGELFF
V gene: TRBV6-5; D gene: .; CDR3 protein: CASSYAPRDGYTF
V gene: TRBV25-1; D gene: .; CDR3 protein: CASSEYGQDTEAFF